This is a list of T cell receptor beta chains from one sample in a study of beta chain features in type 1 diabetes. Assay used: immunoSEQ multiplex PCR; TCRdb lists only in-frame clones, some missing. The table lists roughly 330,000 clones, roughly 12% of them singletons. The sample taken for sequencing was naive CD4+ T cells from blood. These receptors all stem from a young woman with type 1 diabetes. CDR3s include the opening cysteine and the closing phenylalanine or tryptophan. The order of the fields is J gene, CDR3 length, clone size, V gene, D gene, CDR3 DNA, CDR3 protein. The D gene is left open where the match is weak. Rows give clone size only sometimes, using once, few, many, or a class for an expanded clone.

j_call: TRBJ1-1
cdr3_length: 14
clone_size: NA
v_call: TRBV2
d_call: NA
cdr3_nt: TGTGCCAGCAGTGGCGGACAGATGAACACTGAAGCTTTCTTT
cdr3_aa: CASSGGQMNTEAFF

j_call: TRBJ2-1
cdr3_length: 14
clone_size: few
v_call: TRBV7-2
d_call: TRBD1
cdr3_nt: TGTGCCAGCACCGTAGGGTACAGGGGTAATGAGCAGTTCTTC
cdr3_aa: CASTVGYRGNEQFF

j_call: TRBJ2-7
cdr3_length: 16
clone_size: NA
v_call: TRBV5-1
d_call: NA
cdr3_nt: TGCGCCAGCAGCGACGGGACTCCCACGCCCTCCTACGAGCAGTACTTC
cdr3_aa: CASSDGTPTPSYEQYF

j_call: TRBJ1-1
cdr3_length: 13
clone_size: NA
v_call: TRBV28
d_call: NA
cdr3_nt: TGTGCCAGCCACCCGGGGAGGGACACTGAAGCTTTCTTT
cdr3_aa: CASHPGRDTEAFF

j_call: TRBJ1-1
cdr3_length: 12
clone_size: few
v_call: TRBV29-1
d_call: NA
cdr3_nt: TGCAGCTTTCGACAGTCTGGAACTGAAGCTTTCTTT
cdr3_aa: CSFRQSGTEAFF

j_call: TRBJ1-1
cdr3_length: 15
clone_size: few
v_call: TRBV2
d_call: NA
cdr3_nt: TGTGCCAGCAAGTTATCGACAATCGTTAACACTGAAGCTTTCTTT
cdr3_aa: CASKLSTIVNTEAFF

j_call: TRBJ2-7
cdr3_length: 14
clone_size: few
v_call: TRBV7-9
d_call: TRBD2
cdr3_nt: TGTGCCAGCAGCTTCTCTAGCGGCAGCTACGAGCAGTACTTC
cdr3_aa: CASSFSSGSYEQYF

j_call: TRBJ1-2
cdr3_length: 14
clone_size: NA
v_call: TRBV11-2
d_call: TRBD1
cdr3_nt: TGTGCCAGCAGCCTCAGACAGGGGGCGCGAGGCTACACCTTC
cdr3_aa: CASSLRQGARGYTF

j_call: TRBJ2-5
cdr3_length: 16
clone_size: NA
v_call: TRBV28
d_call: TRBD1
cdr3_nt: TGTGCCAGCAGTTTTGAACAGGGGCAGTACCAAGAGACCCAGTACTTC
cdr3_aa: CASSFEQGQYQETQYF

j_call: TRBJ2-5
cdr3_length: 15
clone_size: NA
v_call: TRBV7-2
d_call: TRBD2
cdr3_nt: TGTGCCAGCAGCTTAATAGCGGGGGGTCAAGAGACCCAGTACTTC
cdr3_aa: CASSLIAGGQETQYF

j_call: TRBJ2-3
cdr3_length: 14
clone_size: NA
v_call: TRBV11-2
d_call: NA
cdr3_nt: TGTGCCAGCAGCAGCAGGGGTGGCACAGATACGCAGTATTTT
cdr3_aa: CASSSRGGTDTQYF

j_call: TRBJ1-1
cdr3_length: 14
clone_size: few
v_call: TRBV6-6
d_call: TRBD1
cdr3_nt: TGTGCCAGCAGCTTGGGACAGATGAACACTGAAGCTTTCTTT
cdr3_aa: CASSLGQMNTEAFF

j_call: TRBJ1-2
cdr3_length: 13
clone_size: few
v_call: TRBV6-6
d_call: TRBD1
cdr3_nt: TGTGCCAGCAGTACCAGGGGGCCCTATGGCTACACCTTC
cdr3_aa: CASSTRGPYGYTF

j_call: TRBJ2-7
cdr3_length: 15
clone_size: few
v_call: TRBV11-1
d_call: TRBD2
cdr3_nt: TGTGCCAGCAGCTTTCGACTAGCGGGAGGGTACGAGCAGTACTTC
cdr3_aa: CASSFRLAGGYEQYF

j_call: TRBJ2-3
cdr3_length: 15
clone_size: few
v_call: TRBV6-6
d_call: TRBD2
cdr3_nt: TGTGCCAGCAGCGGACTAGCGGGAGGGCCGGATACGCAGTATTTT
cdr3_aa: CASSGLAGGPDTQYF

j_call: TRBJ2-1
cdr3_length: 16
clone_size: NA
v_call: TRBV9
d_call: TRBD2
cdr3_nt: TGTGCCAGCAGCGCCTTCGGGACTAGCGTCTACAATGAGCAGTTCTTC
cdr3_aa: CASSAFGTSVYNEQFF

j_call: TRBJ1-2
cdr3_length: 18
clone_size: few
v_call: TRBV30
d_call: TRBD1
cdr3_nt: TGTGCCTGGAGTGTACGCTCACCGGACAGGGGCGAAAACTATGGCTACACCTTC
cdr3_aa: CAWSVRSPDRGENYGYTF

j_call: TRBJ2-1
cdr3_length: 15
clone_size: NA
v_call: TRBV5-1
d_call: TRBD2
cdr3_nt: TGCGCCAGCAGGACGCGGGAGGGTACCCACAATGAGCAGTTCTTC
cdr3_aa: CASRTREGTHNEQFF

j_call: TRBJ2-7
cdr3_length: 11
clone_size: many
v_call: TRBV15
d_call: NA
cdr3_nt: TGTGCCACCAGCGCGCCCTACGAGCAGTACTTC
cdr3_aa: CATSAPYEQYF

j_call: TRBJ2-7
cdr3_length: 15
clone_size: few
v_call: TRBV5-1
d_call: TRBD2
cdr3_nt: TGCGCCAGCAGCTTTATAGCGGGAGCTCGACGCGAGCAGTACTTC
cdr3_aa: CASSFIAGARREQYF

j_call: TRBJ2-1
cdr3_length: 13
clone_size: NA
v_call: TRBV27
d_call: TRBD2
cdr3_nt: TGTGCCAGCACGGGGGGGGAGGCAAAAGAGCAGTTCTTC
cdr3_aa: CASTGGEAKEQFF

j_call: TRBJ1-5
cdr3_length: 12
clone_size: few
v_call: TRBV2
d_call: NA
cdr3_nt: TGTGCCAGCGGGGCAGTCGATCAGCCCCAGCATTTT
cdr3_aa: CASGAVDQPQHF

j_call: TRBJ2-5
cdr3_length: 20
clone_size: NA
v_call: TRBV30
d_call: TRBD2
cdr3_nt: TGTGCCTGGAATTCGGGCTCCTGGGGACTAGCGGGAGGTGGGCGGGAGACCCAGTACTTC
cdr3_aa: CAWNSGSWGLAGGGRETQYF

j_call: TRBJ2-5
cdr3_length: 16
clone_size: NA
v_call: TRBV5-1
d_call: TRBD2
cdr3_nt: TGCGCCAGCAGCTTGTGGCTAGCGGGAGCAAGCGAGACCCAGTACTTC
cdr3_aa: CASSLWLAGASETQYF

j_call: TRBJ1-1
cdr3_length: 11
clone_size: few
v_call: TRBV29-1
d_call: NA
cdr3_nt: TGCAGAGCGGCCCTGAACACTGAAGCTTTCTTT
cdr3_aa: CRAALNTEAFF

j_call: TRBJ2-5
cdr3_length: 16
clone_size: few
v_call: TRBV5-1
d_call: TRBD2
cdr3_nt: TGCGCCAGCAGCTCCCGACTAGCGGCCATGGATGTGACCCAGTACTTC
cdr3_aa: CASSSRLAAMDVTQYF

j_call: TRBJ1-2
cdr3_length: 14
clone_size: NA
v_call: TRBV29-1
d_call: TRBD1
cdr3_nt: TGCAGCGTTGCACACGGACAGGGGGCTTCTGGCTACACCTTC
cdr3_aa: CSVAHGQGASGYTF

j_call: TRBJ2-3
cdr3_length: 13
clone_size: NA
v_call: TRBV18
d_call: NA
cdr3_nt: TGTGCCAGCTCACCTAGTACTCACCCAACGCAGTATTTT
cdr3_aa: CASSPSTHPTQYF

j_call: TRBJ1-5
cdr3_length: 14
clone_size: NA
v_call: TRBV28
d_call: NA
cdr3_nt: TGTGCCAGCAGTTTAGGGGGGGGCAATCAGCCCCAGCATTTT
cdr3_aa: CASSLGGGNQPQHF

j_call: TRBJ1-1
cdr3_length: 15
clone_size: NA
v_call: TRBV18
d_call: NA
cdr3_nt: TGTGCCAGCTCACTGACCAGGGTGGAGGGCACTGAAGCTTTCTTT
cdr3_aa: CASSLTRVEGTEAFF

j_call: TRBJ2-7
cdr3_length: 15
clone_size: few
v_call: TRBV7-6
d_call: TRBD2
cdr3_nt: TGTGCCAGCAGCTTAGGCCCTAGCGGGAGTTACGAGCAGTACTTC
cdr3_aa: CASSLGPSGSYEQYF

j_call: TRBJ1-1
cdr3_length: 17
clone_size: few
v_call: TRBV18
d_call: NA
cdr3_nt: TGTGCCAGCTCACCACTAATGCACAGTGGTCCCTCCGCTGAAGCTTTCTTT
cdr3_aa: CASSPLMHSGPSAEAFF

j_call: TRBJ2-7
cdr3_length: 15
clone_size: NA
v_call: TRBV5-4
d_call: NA
cdr3_nt: TGTGCCAGCAGCCAATCCGGGCCTAGCCTCCCCGAGCAGTACTTC
cdr3_aa: CASSQSGPSLPEQYF

j_call: TRBJ1-1
cdr3_length: 14
clone_size: few
v_call: TRBV5-1
d_call: NA
cdr3_nt: TGCGCCAGCAGCTCGGGACATTTGAACACTGAAGCTTTCTTT
cdr3_aa: CASSSGHLNTEAFF

j_call: TRBJ2-1
cdr3_length: 15
clone_size: NA
v_call: TRBV19
d_call: TRBD1
cdr3_nt: TGTGCCAGTAGTATCAGGGGGAGTTCCTACAATGAGCAGTTCTTC
cdr3_aa: CASSIRGSSYNEQFF

j_call: TRBJ2-7
cdr3_length: 15
clone_size: NA
v_call: TRBV27
d_call: NA
cdr3_nt: TGTGCCAGCAGTTTATCCGCAGGGAAGCCCTACGAGCAGTACTTC
cdr3_aa: CASSLSAGKPYEQYF

j_call: TRBJ2-7
cdr3_length: 15
clone_size: NA
v_call: TRBV28
d_call: NA
cdr3_nt: TGTGCCAGCAGTTTAGTAGGACAGCTCTCCTACGAGCAGTACTTC
cdr3_aa: CASSLVGQLSYEQYF

j_call: TRBJ1-2
cdr3_length: 14
clone_size: NA
v_call: TRBV21-1
d_call: NA
cdr3_nt: TGTGCCAGCGGCGAGGGACAGGGTAACTATGGCTACACCTTC
cdr3_aa: CASGEGQGNYGYTF

j_call: TRBJ1-2
cdr3_length: 11
clone_size: few
v_call: TRBV30
d_call: NA
cdr3_nt: TGTGCCTGGAGTCTGGGGGGTGGCTACACCTTC
cdr3_aa: CAWSLGGGYTF

j_call: TRBJ2-2
cdr3_length: 18
clone_size: NA
v_call: TRBV1
d_call: NA
cdr3_nt: TGCACCAGCAGCCAAGATACCCGGACTAGTCGGTCCACCGGGGAGCTGTTTTTT
cdr3_aa: CTSSQDTRTSRSTGELFF

j_call: TRBJ2-1
cdr3_length: 12
clone_size: few
v_call: TRBV27
d_call: TRBD1
cdr3_nt: TGTGCCGGGACAGACTCCTACAATGAGCAGTTCTTC
cdr3_aa: CAGTDSYNEQFF

j_call: TRBJ2-1
cdr3_length: 16
clone_size: few
v_call: TRBV28
d_call: TRBD2
cdr3_nt: TGTGCCAGCAGTCCCCCCGCGGGAGCGGACTACAATGAGCAGTTCTTC
cdr3_aa: CASSPPAGADYNEQFF

j_call: TRBJ1-5
cdr3_length: 16
clone_size: NA
v_call: TRBV30
d_call: NA
cdr3_nt: TGTGCCTGGAGTGCCGAGCCGGTGTCGGGCAATCAGCCCCAGCATTTT
cdr3_aa: CAWSAEPVSGNQPQHF